This T cell receptor beta chain is drawn from a study of T cells in Graves' hyperthyroidism and ophthalmopathy. Whole-study findings and limits: Blood also carried most thyroid clonotypes expanded above 0.001.

Amplified TCR beta CDR3 regions came from RNA transcripts. Using the HTBI primer set, a first-round RT-PCR was run on the TCR CDR3. A single record per CDR3 protein comes from TCRdb applying MiXCR to the multiplex PCR reads. Of 350,000 or so distinct CDR3 sequences in the sample, roughly 18% were seen once. This clonotype has at least ten counts. Its target is unknown. The V end lost 3 bases, the J end lost 5 bases, and 7 bases lay between the germline ends. The CDR3 has 13 amino acids. Germline CDR1 reads SNHLY; CDR2 reads FYNNEI. A NOSPECS grade of at least 4, a Clinical Activity Score of at least 3 and duration under 3 months were recorded in ophthalmopathy patients. Using approximately 10 ml of fresh peripheral blood, PBMCs were prepared.

The V call is TRBV2, the J call TRBJ2-2, with D unclear. This TCR derives from a woman aged 40-49 years with Graves' ophthalmopathy. Sample: blood. CDR3 region: CASSDLGTGELFF. CDR3 coding DNA: TGTGCCAGCAGTGACTTGGGTACCGGGGAGCTGTTTTTT.